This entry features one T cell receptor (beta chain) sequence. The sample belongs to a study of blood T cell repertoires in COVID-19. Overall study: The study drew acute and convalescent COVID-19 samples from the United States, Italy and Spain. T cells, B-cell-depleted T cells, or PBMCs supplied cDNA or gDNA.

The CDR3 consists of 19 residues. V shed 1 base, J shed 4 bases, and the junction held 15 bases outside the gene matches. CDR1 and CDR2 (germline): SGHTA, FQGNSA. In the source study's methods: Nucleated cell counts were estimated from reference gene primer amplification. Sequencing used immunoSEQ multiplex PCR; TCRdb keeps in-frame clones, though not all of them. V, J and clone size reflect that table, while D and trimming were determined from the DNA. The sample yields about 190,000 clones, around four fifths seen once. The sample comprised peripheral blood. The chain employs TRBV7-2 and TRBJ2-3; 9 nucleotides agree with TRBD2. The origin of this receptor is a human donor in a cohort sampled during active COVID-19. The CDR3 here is CASSLDSVGGRAVSDTQYF. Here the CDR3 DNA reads TGTGCCAGCAGCTTAGATTCGGTGGGCGGGAGGGCCGTCTCAGATACGCAGTATTTT. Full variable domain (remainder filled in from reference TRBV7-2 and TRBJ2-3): GAGVSQSPSNKVTEKGKDVELRCDPISGHTALYWYRQSLGQGLEFLIYFQGNSAPDKSGLPSDRFSAERTGGSVSTLTIQRTQQEDSAVYLCASSLDSVGGRAVSDTQYFGPGTRLTVL.